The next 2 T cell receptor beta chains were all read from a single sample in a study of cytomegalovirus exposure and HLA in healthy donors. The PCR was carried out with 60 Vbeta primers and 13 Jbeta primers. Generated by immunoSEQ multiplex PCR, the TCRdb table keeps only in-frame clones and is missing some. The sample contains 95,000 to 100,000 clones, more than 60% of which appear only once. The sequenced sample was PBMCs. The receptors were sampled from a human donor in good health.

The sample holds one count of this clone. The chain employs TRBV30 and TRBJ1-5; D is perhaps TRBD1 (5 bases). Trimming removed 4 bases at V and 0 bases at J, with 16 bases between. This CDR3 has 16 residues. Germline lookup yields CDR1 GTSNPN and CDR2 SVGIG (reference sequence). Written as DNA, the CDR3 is TGTGCCTGGAAAATCGGGGGTAAAAATAGCAATCAGCCCCAGCATTTT. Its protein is CAWKIGGKNSNQPQHF.

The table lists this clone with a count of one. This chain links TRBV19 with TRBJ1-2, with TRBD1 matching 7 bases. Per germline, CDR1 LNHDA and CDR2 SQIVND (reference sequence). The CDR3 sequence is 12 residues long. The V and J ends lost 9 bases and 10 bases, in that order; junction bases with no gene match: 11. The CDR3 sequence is CASNRGPIDYTF. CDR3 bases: TGTGCCAGCAACAGGGGCCCCATTGACTACACCTTC.